The 8 T cell receptor beta chains below were found in one sample sequenced in a study of T cell responses to AZD1222 COVID-19 vaccine. Sequenced by immunoSEQ multiplex PCR; TCRdb stores in-frame clones only, minus some. The profile shows 200,000 to 300,000 clones, 85% to 95% of them singletons. The material sequenced was peripheral blood, taken on day 0 of AZD1222 vaccination. The receptors were gathered from an adult in good health.

The J gene is TRBJ1-4, the V gene TRBV5-4, with D perhaps TRBD1 (5 bases). Germline V gives CDR1 SGHNT, CDR2 YYREEE (reference sequence). The CDR3 loop spans 13 amino acids. Between the trimmed V and J ends, which lost 2 bases and 8 bases, there was a span of 10 bases. CDR3 coding DNA: TGTGCCAGCAGCTTCCGGGACGGGGAAAAACTGTTTTTT. This sequence encodes CASSFRDGEKLFF.

The J gene is TRBJ2-3, the V gene TRBV6-2 or TRBV6-3, with a possible D match to TRBD2 (6 bases). Germline-derived CDR1 and CDR2 are MNHEY and SVGEGT. This CDR3 has 16 residues. V was trimmed by 6 bases and J by 2 bases, leaving 18 bases between them. The CDR3 loop reads CASSPKGASVTDTQYF. CDR3 bases: TGTGCCAGCAGCCCTAAAGGGGCTAGCGTCACAGATACGCAGTATTTT.

The chain combines TRBV6-5 with TRBJ2-7; 15 bases agree with TRBD2. Germline trimming cut 7 bases from V and 6 bases from J; bases unmatched to any gene: 4. This CDR3 has 14 residues. CDR1 and CDR2 (germline): MNHEY, SVGAGI. Here the CDR3 reads CASTRGLAGGEQYF. The CDR3 nucleotides read TGTGCCAGCACCCGGGGACTAGCGGGAGGCGAGCAGTACTTC.

The chain combines TRBV19 with TRBJ1-5, with D possibly being TRBD1 (5 bases). Trimming took off 6 bases at V and 1 base at J, with 13 bases between the two ends. Germline CDR1 is LNHDA and CDR2 is SQIVND (reference sequence). This CDR3 region has 15 residues. In nucleotides, the CDR3 is TGTGCCAGTAGCGATATCGACAGAAGCAATCAGCCCCAGCATTTT. Amino acid sequence: CASSDIDRSNQPQHF.

DNA for the CDR3: TGTGCCAGTAGTCGTGTGGGACTAGCGGGGGGGAATTGGGACGAGCAGTACTTC. This sequence encodes CASSRVGLAGGNWDEQYF. The chain recombines TRBV19 with TRBJ2-7; TRBD2 matches 16 bases. CDR3 length equals 18 residues. Trimming at V came to 5 bases and at J to 5 bases, leaving 12 bases not matched to a gene. From germline, CDR1 is LNHDA and CDR2 SQIVND (reference sequence).

In DNA, the CDR3 is TGTGCCAGCAGTTCAGGGGGACAGGGGATTCAGCCCCAGCATTTT. This sequence encodes CASSSGGQGIQPQHF. The J gene is TRBJ1-5, the V gene TRBV6-5; 10 nucleotides align to TRBD1. V trimming: 4 bases; J trimming: 6 bases; junction bases outside the gene matches: 6. Germline V gene lookup returns CDR1 MNHEY and CDR2 SVGAGI. The CDR3 length is 15 residues.

This clone appeared a single time. The CDR3 loop is CASSLGHGTDTQYF. DNA for the CDR3: TGTGCCAGCAGTCTGGGACATGGCACAGATACGCAGTATTTT. This chain joins TRBV6-2 or TRBV6-3 and TRBJ2-3; D is possibly TRBD1 (6 bases). The CDR3 consists of 14 residues. V was trimmed by 5 bases and J by 1 base, leaving 10 bases between them. CDR1 and CDR2 (germline): MNHEY, SVGEGT.

The chain is built from TRBV3-1 (or the pseudogene TRBV3-2) and TRBJ2-5; D ambiguous. This CDR3 has 13 residues. Deletions cut 3 bases from V and 7 bases from J, with 12 bases between. Germline V gene lookup returns CDR1 LGHDT and CDR2 YNNKEL (reference sequence). CDR3 protein: CASSQKVVGTQYF. The DNA of the CDR3 is TGTGCCAGCAGCCAGAAGGTGGTGGGGACCCAGTACTTC.